One sample yielded the 21 T cell receptor beta chains listed below, sequenced in a study of Ad26.COV2.S vaccination and SARS-CoV-2 variants. This table comes from immunoSEQ multiplex PCR, and its TCRdb copy is limited to in-frame clones, with some not included. The sample includes 510,000 or so clones, 87% seen only once; the top ten take around 13%. Specified treatment: some 20 received Ad26.COV2.S at low or high dose, single or two shots; about five received placebo; per-sample allocation not given. Collection of the samples took place on day 63 after the first injection of vaccine or placebo. The starting material was peripheral blood, obtained in a trial of Ad26.COV2.S vaccine versus placebo. The receptors come from a person between 18 and 59 years old who received the Ad26.COV2.S COVID-19 vaccine or a placebo.

This rearrangement joins TRBV5-1 to TRBJ2-1, with TRBD1 as a possible D gene (6 bases). Between the trimmed V and J ends, which lost 0 bases and 9 bases, there was a span of 16 bases. The germline CDR1 and CDR2 sequences are SGHRS and YFSETQ. CDR3 length: 15 residues. The CDR3 loop reads CASSLGQGTFGEQFF. The CDR3 coding sequence is TGCGCCAGCAGCTTGGGGCAGGGGACATTCGGTGAGCAGTTCTTC.

The table lists this clone with a few counts. The J gene is TRBJ2-2, the V gene TRBV19; 8 bases map to TRBD1. Germline V gene data show CDR1 as LNHDA and CDR2 as SQIVND (reference sequence). This CDR3 is built from 15 residues. Germline trimming cut 6 bases from V and 6 bases from J; bases unmatched to any gene: 9. The CDR3 sequence: CASRLTGVWAGELFF. The CDR3, as DNA: TGTGCCAGTAGGCTGACAGGGGTGTGGGCCGGGGAGCTGTTTTTT.

The CDR3 reads CASSFIERGAGTEAFF. Here the CDR3 DNA reads TGTGCCAGCAGCTTTATAGAGAGAGGTGCCGGCACTGAAGCTTTCTTT. J is TRBJ1-1 and V is TRBV11-3; D gene ambiguous. Germline CDR1 is SGHNT and CDR2 is YENEEA. With 3 bases removed from V and 4 bases from J, the gap between germline ends came to 18 bases. The CDR3 has 16 amino acids. The complete variable domain, with remaining parts taken from reference TRBV11-3 and TRBJ1-1, reads EAGVVQSPRYKIIEKKQPVAFWCNPISGHNTLYWYLQNLGQGPELLIRYENEEAVDDSQLPKDRFSAERLKGVDSTLKIQPAELGDSAVYLCASSFIERGAGTEAFFGQGTRLTVV.

The chain has TRBV5-4 and TRBJ1-4; 7 bases are a match to TRBD1. The trim removed 2 bases at V and 4 bases at J, leaving 11 bases unmatched. CDR1 is SGHNT and CDR2 is YYREEE in the germline V gene (reference sequence). CDR3 length: 17 amino acids. This chain's CDR3 is CASSFLQGSGGNEKLFF. CDR3 DNA sequence: TGTGCCAGCAGCTTCTTACAGGGGAGTGGGGGTAATGAAAAACTGTTTTTT.

This clone showed up just once. The V gene is TRBV28, the J gene TRBJ2-1; no firm D call. The CDR3 is 12 residues long. V lost 1 base, J lost 8 bases, and 6 bases lay in between. Germline CDR1 MDHEN, CDR2 SYDVKM. The CDR3 DNA sequence: TGTGCCAGCAGTTTATCTGCGGATGAGCAGTTCTTC. Protein: CASSLSADEQFF.

CDR3 sequence: CASSLGPVFNYGYTF. CDR3 DNA sequence: TGTGCCAGCAGCTTGGGCCCAGTTTTTAACTATGGCTACACCTTC. The chain couples TRBV5-6 to TRBJ1-2, with D unclear. The CDR3 contains 15 residues. Germline CDR1 is SGHDT and CDR2 is YYEEEE. The germline V and J ends were trimmed by 0 bases and 1 base, with 10 bases remaining between them.

V is TRBV27 and J is TRBJ2-7; 9 nucleotides line up with TRBD1. Germline values: CDR1 MNHEY, CDR2 SMNVEV (reference sequence). The CDR3 length is 14 residues. V was clipped by 5 bases and J by 2 bases; unmatched bases: 4. In nucleotides, the CDR3 is TGTGCCAGCAGTCAGGGACAGGGCCCCTACGAGCAGTACTTC. Translated, it gives CASSQGQGPYEQYF.

The chain has TRBV5-4 and TRBJ1-2; a weak D match, TRBD1 (5 bases). The CDR3 spans 13 residues. The ends were cut back, 5 bases at V and 5 bases at J, with 13 bases in the middle. CDR1 SGHNT and CDR2 YYREEE come from the germline V gene (reference sequence). In DNA form, the CDR3 reads TGTGCCAGCAGATTAGAGGGGACTTATGGCTACACCTTC. Amino acids: CASRLEGTYGYTF.

The V gene is TRBV6-5, the J gene TRBJ1-1; TRBD1 might be the D (6 bases). The length of the CDR3 is 15 residues. Germline loops: CDR1 MNHEY, CDR2 SVGAGI. Trimming took off 7 bases at V and 1 base at J, with 16 bases between the two ends. The CDR3 protein is CASMLTGSSNTEAFF. The DNA of the CDR3 is TGTGCCAGCATGCTAACAGGGAGCTCGAACACTGAAGCTTTCTTT.

This chain joins TRBV4-3 and TRBJ2-1, with TRBD2 identical over 8 bases. This CDR3 is 14 amino acids long. Per germline, CDR1 LGHNA and CDR2 YSLEER. The ends lost 6 bases at V and 7 bases at J; junction bases unmatched: 8. For the CDR3, the DNA is TGCGCCAGCAGTCTCGGCGCTAGCGGGAATGAGCAGTTCTTC. Translated: CASSLGASGNEQFF.

This chain joins TRBV7-3 and TRBJ2-3; D is ambiguous. Germline V gene lookup returns CDR1 SGHTA and CDR2 FQGTGA. The length of the CDR3 is 14 residues. V lost 5 bases to trimming and J lost 1 base, with 10 bases between them. CDR3 in amino acids: CASSPGLGTDTQYF. CDR3 in DNA: TGTGCCAGCAGCCCCGGGTTGGGCACAGATACGCAGTATTTT.

This chain connects TRBV3-1 (or the pseudogene TRBV3-2) to TRBJ2-4, with 10 bases that match TRBD2. Germline V gene sequence: CDR1 LGHDT, CDR2 YNNKEL (reference sequence). CDR3 length: 14 amino acids. V lost 4 bases to trimming and J lost 7 bases; unmatched junction nucleotides: 4. The CDR3 reads CASSPPSGSNIQYF. For the CDR3, the DNA is TGTGCCAGCAGCCCCCCTAGCGGGAGTAACATTCAGTACTTC.

The rearrangement links TRBV5-4 to TRBJ1-5; D is perhaps TRBD1 (6 bases). The germline gives CDR1 SGHNT, CDR2 YYREEE (reference sequence). V was shortened by 4 bases and J by 7 bases, with 12 bases between the two germline ends. This CDR3 has 13 amino acids. Written as DNA, the CDR3 is TGTGCCAGCAGCCCCAGGGGTGGCCAGCCCCAGCATTTT. Amino acid sequence: CASSPRGGQPQHF.

This chain uses TRBV28 with TRBJ2-5; 8 bases map to TRBD2. The CDR3 runs to 14 residues. Trimming at V came to 6 bases and at J to 5 bases, leaving 8 bases not matched to a gene. Germline lookup yields CDR1 MDHEN and CDR2 SYDVKM. CDR3 bases: TGTGCCAGCAGGGGGGCTAGCGGGCGTGAGACCCAGTACTTC. It codes for CASRGASGRETQYF.

At least ten counts were recorded for this clone. This rearrangement joins TRBV19 to TRBJ2-1, with D tentatively TRBD2 (6 bases). The V and J ends lost 2 bases and 3 bases respectively, with 11 bases between them. This CDR3 has 15 amino acids. CDR1 is LNHDA and CDR2 is SQIVND in the germline V gene (reference sequence). DNA of the CDR3: TGTGCCAGTAGTATAACGGGAGCGGACTACAATGAGCAGTTCTTC. Amino acid sequence: CASSITGADYNEQFF. Combining the CDR3 with reference TRBV19 and TRBJ2-1 gives the whole variable domain DGGITQSPKYLFRKEGQNVTLSCEQNLNHDAMYWYRQDPGQGLRLIYYSQIVNDFQKGDIAEGYSVSREKKESFPLTVTSAQKNPTAFYLCASSITGADYNEQFFGPGTRLTVL.

This clone occurred once. CDR3 coding DNA: TGTGCCAGCAGTTACTCGAGATATGCCTCCTACGAGCAGTACTTC. Protein product: CASSYSRYASYEQYF. The V call is TRBV6-2 or TRBV6-3, the J call TRBJ2-7; no clear D gene. The CDR3 extends over 15 amino acids. V was shortened by 0 bases and J by 0 bases, with 9 bases between the two germline ends. Germline V gives CDR1 MNHEY, CDR2 SVGEGT.

Concerning this clone: A single base separates this from a much larger clone, so it may be a read error. The chain combines TRBV6-6 with TRBJ2-6; D is unresolved. The CDR3 totals 12 residues. Trimming cost V 7 bases and J 2 bases, with 3 bases left between them. The V gene's germline CDR1 is MNHNY and CDR2 SVGAGI (reference sequence). CDR3 DNA sequence: TGTGCCAGCACTGCTGGGGCCAACGTCCTGACTTTC. Translating gives CASTAGANVLTF.

The J gene is TRBJ1-6, the V gene TRBV2, with D unclear. The germline V gene has CDR1 SNHLY and CDR2 FYNNEI. The CDR3 consists of 15 residues. V dropped 4 bases and J dropped 0 bases, with 7 bases sitting between them. CDR3 sequence (DNA): TGTGCCAGCAGTGGGTCTAACTCCTATAATTCACCCCTCCACTTT. This encodes CASSGSNSYNSPLHF.

The gene calls are TRBV11-1 and TRBJ1-1; 11 positions match TRBD1. This CDR3 is 15 amino acids long. Unmatched junction bases numbered 4, after V lost 3 bases and J lost 4 bases. Germline CDR1 and CDR2: SGHAT and FQDESV (reference sequence). The CDR3 spells CASSFGQGAPTEAFF. The DNA of the CDR3 is TGTGCCAGCAGCTTTGGACAGGGGGCTCCCACTGAAGCTTTCTTT.

The V gene is TRBV29-1, the J gene TRBJ2-5, with 14 bases matching TRBD2. Germline V gene lookup returns CDR1 SQVTM and CDR2 ANQGSEA. With V trimmed by 7 bases and J by 5 bases, 9 bases remained unmatched. CDR3 length equals 15 residues. Here the CDR3 DNA reads TGCAGCGCCCGGGGGACTAGCGGGAGAGGTGAGACCCAGTACTTC. As protein: CSARGTSGRGETQYF.

This rearrangement joins TRBV6-2 or TRBV6-3 to TRBJ2-5; no definite D call. Trimming removed 6 bases at V and 1 base at J, with 15 bases between. The CDR3 sequence is 15 residues long. CDR1 MNHEY and CDR2 SVGEGT come from the germline V gene. The CDR3 region is CASSSQDAIQETQYF. The CDR3 bases are TGTGCCAGCAGCAGCCAGGATGCGATCCAAGAGACCCAGTACTTC.